This T cell receptor (beta chain) was sequenced in a study of tumor-infiltrating lymphocytes in primary liver carcinoma. Study overall: By surgical resection, the patients were treated for their primary liver carcinoma.

With respect to this clonotype: No antigen is known for it. The junction differs from germline at one of its ends, possibly a read error.

Germline CDR1 GTSNPN, CDR2 SVGIG (reference sequence). The CDR3 has 13 amino acids. TCR beta cDNA was prepared out of around 460 ng total RNA by means of a constant-region primer. Slightly modified ARM-PCR, run as three nested multiplex PCR rounds, produced the TCR beta libraries. The first two PCR rounds used TRBV1-TRBV30 primers with a Cbeta primer, roughly 10 cycles each. In TCRdb, the multiplex PCR reads were re-called with MiXCR into one record per CDR3 protein. Among 250,000 to 400,000 distinct CDR3 sequences listed, roughly two thirds were seen once. Out of unsorted whole blood came the blood RNA, and germline DNA was extracted as well. There were only treatment-naive patients, all with chronic HBV infection. General study findings and limits: Lower overlap was observed for tumor-adjacent and tumor-blood pairs relative to tumor region pairs. With p = 0.039, the top-250-clone fraction in tumors significantly exceeded that in blood.

The sequencing input was peripheral blood. The TCR sequence derives from a man in his forties with primary liver carcinoma and hepatitis B virus infection. This sequence joins TRBV30 and TRBJ1-1; D is perhaps TRBD1 (5 bases). This chain's CDR3 is CAWNTGLNTEALF. DNA of the CDR3: TGTGCCTGGAATACAGGACTGAACACTGAAGCTCTCTTT.